The 31 T cell receptor beta chains below were found in one sample sequenced in a study of identical twins (dated by TCRdb to the mid-2010s). The protocol used for the library was 5' RACE. TCRdb names Illumina HiSeq 2000 as the instrument used. TCRdb ran its own pipeline on the public reads, namely fastp trimming at Q25 and MiXCR clone calling, and kept in-frame beta chains. Rows with one shared CDR3 protein collapse into an entry with the most common genes and DNA. The table for this sample lists some 270,000 distinct CDR3 sequences; roughly 8.7% of them were counted only once. The ten largest account for about 3% of the sample. This sample was also put to use in a study of yellow fever vaccine responses in identical twins.

Sequencing used CD8+ T cells sorted from blood. The receptors come from a woman between 18 and 30 years old in good health.

This clonotype was seen at least ten times. This chain connects TRBV12-3 or TRBV12-4 to TRBJ2-5; D is unresolved. Trimming removed 7 bases at V and 1 base at J, with 13 bases between. This CDR3 has 14 amino acids. CDR3 coding DNA: TGTGCCAGCACCCCAAAGGAATTCCAAGAGACCCAGTACTTC. Protein sequence: CASTPKEFQETQYF.

J is TRBJ2-7 and V is TRBV7-9, with TRBD2 matching 8 bases. This CDR3 is 16 amino acids long. The trim removed 6 bases at V and 3 bases at J, leaving 13 bases unmatched. The germline CDR1 and CDR2 sequences are SEHNR and FQNEAQ (reference sequence). CDR3 coding DNA: TGTGCCAGCAGGCCGAACTCCCCGGGACTAGTCTACGAGCAGTACTTC. Its protein product is CASRPNSPGLVYEQYF.

The V and J genes are TRBV25-1 and TRBJ2-7; D remains unclear. V was cut by 1 base and J by 3 bases, with 10 bases left in between. Germline loops: CDR1 MGHDK, CDR2 SYGVNS. The CDR3 loop spans 14 amino acids. The chain's CDR3 is CASSELSSNYEQYF. Written as DNA, the CDR3 is TGTGCCAGCAGTGAATTGTCCAGTAACTACGAGCAGTACTTC.

The chain is built from TRBV5-1 and TRBJ2-1; the D is unclear. Trimming shortened V by 0 bases and J by 2 bases, and 9 bases separated the two germline ends. This CDR3 spans 15 amino acids. CDR1 and CDR2 from the germline V gene are SGHRS and YFSETQ. This CDR3 is CASSLGRVTYNEQFF. In nucleotides, the CDR3 is TGCGCCAGCAGCTTGGGCCGGGTCACCTACAATGAGCAGTTCTTC.

V gene TRBV6-2 or TRBV6-3 combines with J gene TRBJ2-1; D possibly uses TRBD1 or TRBD2 (5 bases each). V lost 5 bases, J lost 8 bases, and 19 bases lay in between. The germline CDR1 and CDR2 sequences are MNHEY and SVGEGT. CDR3 length: 15 amino acids. Written as DNA, the CDR3 is TGTGCCAGCAGTCGGGCGGGTGGGGCCTCTGATGAGCAGTTCTTC. Translating gives CASSRAGGASDEQFF.

There are a few counts of this clonotype. V usage is TRBV7-9 and J usage is TRBJ2-1; perhaps TRBD1 as D (6 bases). The V gene's germline CDR1 is SEHNR and CDR2 FQNEAQ (reference sequence). This CDR3 has 13 residues. The ends were cut back, 7 bases at V and 5 bases at J, with 12 bases in the middle. The CDR3 loop reads CASTRGGDNEQFF. CDR3 DNA sequence: TGTGCCAGCACCAGGGGTGGGGACAATGAGCAGTTCTTC.

There are many counts of this clonotype. The chain uses TRBV5-6 and TRBJ2-7; D perhaps matches TRBD2 (6 bases). Germline V gives CDR1 SGHDT, CDR2 YYEEEE. V was cut by 2 bases and J by 5 bases, with 14 bases left in between. This CDR3 comprises 14 residues. The CDR3 DNA sequence: TGTGCCAGCAGCTTCTCCGTGGGGGGACACGAGCAGTACTTC. This gives the protein CASSFSVGGHEQYF.

This clonotype was seen only a few times. The gene calls are TRBV7-9 and TRBJ2-3; D is perhaps TRBD2 (5 bases). V was cut by 2 bases and J by 6 bases, with 18 bases left in between. This CDR3 is built from 16 residues. CDR1 SEHNR and CDR2 FQNEAQ come from the germline V gene (reference sequence). The DNA for the CDR3 is TGTGCCAGCAGCTTAAGGACTCCTGAGGTGGTGGATACGCAGTATTTT. Amino acids: CASSLRTPEVVDTQYF. Looking up the rest from reference TRBV7-9 and TRBJ2-3 gives the full variable domain: DTGVSQNPRHKITKRGQNVTFRCDPISEHNRLYWYRQTLGQGPEFLTYFQNEAQLEKSRLLSDRFSAERPKGSFSTLEIQRTEQGDSAMYLCASSLRTPEVVDTQYFGPGTRLTVL.

The rearrangement joins TRBV27 to TRBJ2-1, with 7 bases aligning to TRBD2. The CDR3 loop spans 13 amino acids. Germline values: CDR1 MNHEY, CDR2 SMNVEV (reference sequence). Germline trimming cut 3 bases from V and 6 bases from J; bases unmatched to any gene: 2. CDR3 nucleotides: TGTGCCAGCAGTTTCGGGGGGACCAATGAGCAGTTCTTC. Its protein is CASSFGGTNEQFF.

In this sample, this clonotype turned up many times. This chain joins TRBV6-1 and TRBJ2-1, with D possibly TRBD1 on 5 matching bases. The CDR3 has 12 residues. The germline V gene has CDR1 MNHNS and CDR2 SASEGT. With 6 bases removed from V and 10 bases from J, the gap between germline ends came to 13 bases. The CDR3 bases are TGTGCCAGCAGCCCGAAGGGGCTCGAGCAGTTCTTC. Translating it yields CASSPKGLEQFF.

This clonotype was counted ten times or more. The genes are TRBV25-1 and TRBJ2-7, with a tentative D call TRBD1 (5 bases). The ends were cut back, 6 bases at V and 6 bases at J, with 12 bases in the middle. The CDR3 totals 12 residues. CDR1 and CDR2 (germline): MGHDK, SYGVNS. The CDR3: CASSGGDSEQYF. As DNA, the CDR3 is TGTGCCAGCAGCGGTGGAGACAGCGAGCAGTACTTC.

The chain joins TRBV20-1 to TRBJ2-7; D is unresolved. This CDR3 is 13 amino acids long. Germline-derived CDR1 and CDR2 are DFQATT and SNEGSKA (reference sequence). CDR3 bases: TGCAGCGTATTTGGTGGATCCTCCTACGAGCAGTACTTC. Translation: CSVFGGSSYEQYF.

This clonotype occurred many times. This chain joins TRBV5-1 and TRBJ1-1; D remains ambiguous. V shed 0 bases and J shed 0 bases, with 9 bases lying between them. This CDR3 has 15 residues. CDR1 SGHRS and CDR2 YFSETQ come from the germline V gene. The CDR3 DNA sequence: TGCGCCAGCAGCTTGGGAAGGGCCCTGAACACTGAAGCTTTCTTT. Amino acid sequence: CASSLGRALNTEAFF. The full variable domain, in which reference TRBV5-1 and TRBJ1-1 provide the parts outside the CDR3, is KAGVTQTPRYLIKTRGQQVTLSCSPISGHRSVSWYQQTPGQGLQFLFEYFSETQRNKGNFPGRFSGRQFSNSRSEMNVSTLELGDSALYLCASSLGRALNTEAFFGQGTRLTVV.

The table lists this clonotype with many counts. This chain links TRBV11-2 with TRBJ2-1; D call uncertain. CDR3 length: 12 amino acids. Germline values: CDR1 SGHAT, CDR2 FQNNGV. Trimming shortened V by 4 bases and J by 8 bases, and 9 bases separated the two germline ends. The DNA of the CDR3 is TGTGCCAGCAGCTCTAGTACCGATGAGCAGTTCTTC. Translating it yields CASSSSTDEQFF.

This clonotype was seen more than once but under ten times. The V and J genes are TRBV9 and TRBJ2-2, with D perhaps TRBD2 (7 bases). Germline loops: CDR1 SGDLS, CDR2 YYNGEE. V lost 3 bases and J 0 bases, leaving 9 bases between the germline ends. The CDR3 has 15 amino acids. CDR3 sequence: CASSAGGSNTGELFF. Written as DNA, the CDR3 is TGTGCCAGCAGCGCGGGGGGCTCGAACACCGGGGAGCTGTTTTTT.

The J gene is TRBJ1-4, the V gene TRBV20-1, with D possibly TRBD1 on 5 matching bases. The CDR3 spans 15 residues. V dropped 0 bases and J dropped 6 bases, with 14 bases sitting between them. Germline V gene sequence: CDR1 DFQATT, CDR2 SNEGSKA (reference sequence). CDR3 in amino acids: CSARDLWGEDEKLFF. DNA for the CDR3: TGCAGTGCTAGAGATCTCTGGGGCGAAGATGAAAAACTGTTTTTT.

In the case of this clonotype: At one boundary the junction diverges from the germline segment, which might be a read error. As DNA, the CDR3 is TGTGCTAGCAGCTCTAGTGATCCTAGGGCGGGCGCACCCTACAATGAGCAGTTCTTC. Encoded protein: CASSSSDPRAGAPYNEQFF. The V and J genes are TRBV7-7 and TRBJ2-1; TRBD2 might be the D (5 bases). This CDR3 contains 19 residues. Germline values: CDR1 SSHAT, CDR2 FNYEAQ (reference sequence). Supplemented by reference TRBV7-7 and TRBJ2-1, the full variable domain reads GAGVSQSPRYKVTKRGQDVTLRCDPISSHATLYWYQQALGQGPEFLTYFNYEAQPDKSGLPSDRFSAERPEGSISTLTIQRTEQRDSAMYRCASSSSDPRAGAPYNEQFFGPGTRLTVL.

The gene calls are TRBV12-3 or TRBV12-4 and TRBJ2-1; TRBD2 matches at 10 bases. This CDR3 region has 14 residues. Trimming at V came to 7 bases and at J to 7 bases, leaving 7 bases not matched to a gene. In nucleotides, the CDR3 is TGTGCCAGCAAGGCTAGCGGGAGCCGTAATGAGCAGTTCTTC. Translated, it gives CASKASGSRNEQFF.

Details on this clonotype: One end of the junction is discordant with germline, which a read error may explain. The rearrangement uses TRBV5-6 and TRBJ2-7; a weak D match, TRBD2 (6 bases). This CDR3 has 20 residues. From germline, CDR1 is SGHDT and CDR2 YYEEEE. The CDR3 DNA is TGTGCCAGGAGCTCCCGGGTATTCGGCGGGGCGGAAAGGAGCTCCTACGAGCAGTACTTC. It encodes CARSSRVFGGAERSSYEQYF.

There are many counts of this clonotype. The V and J genes are TRBV7-9 and TRBJ1-5, with 12 bases fitting TRBD1. V trimming: 4 bases; J trimming: 4 bases; junction bases outside the gene matches: 8. The CDR3 loop spans 17 amino acids. Germline V CDR1 and CDR2: SEHNR, FQNEAQ (reference sequence). CDR3 amino acids: CASSWTGTGGLNQPQHF. DNA of the CDR3: TGTGCCAGCAGCTGGACCGGGACAGGGGGCCTAAATCAGCCCCAGCATTTT.

This clonotype came up a few times. V gene TRBV28 combines with J gene TRBJ2-6; D possibly corresponds to TRBD1 (5 bases). The CDR3 covers 19 residues. Germline values: CDR1 MDHEN, CDR2 SYDVKM. V was cut by 4 bases and J by 0 bases, with 19 bases left in between. The CDR3 region is CASSSLRQGGISGANVLTF. The CDR3 DNA reads TGTGCCAGCAGTTCCTTGAGGCAGGGCGGCATCTCTGGGGCCAACGTCCTGACTTTC.

The chain joins TRBV12-3 or TRBV12-4 to TRBJ2-4; 10 bases line up with TRBD2. The V segment lost 2 bases and the J segment 0 bases; nucleotides outside the gene matches: 13. CDR3 length: 20 residues. The DNA for the CDR3 is TGTGCCAGCAGTTTAACGGAGCGGGGGGGCAACCTCGGAGCCAAAAACATTCAGTACTTC. Translating gives CASSLTERGGNLGAKNIQYF.

This clonotype has a count of ten or more. The chain uses TRBV4-1 and TRBJ2-1, with D possibly being TRBD1 (6 bases). The V gene lost 1 base and the J gene lost 3 bases, with 13 bases spanning the gap. CDR1 and CDR2 from the germline V gene are MGHRA and YSYEKL. The CDR3 sequence is 16 residues long. The CDR3 coding sequence is TGCGCCAGCAGCCAAGTAGACAGGCCGTTCTACAATGAGCAGTTCTTC. Residues: CASSQVDRPFYNEQFF.

This clonotype was detected a few times. The chain is built from TRBV27 and TRBJ1-1; 7 bases agree with TRBD1. Germline lookup yields CDR1 MNHEY and CDR2 SMNVEV (reference sequence). The CDR3 has 13 amino acids. V shed 5 bases, J shed 7 bases, and the junction held 7 bases outside the gene matches. CDR3 sequence (DNA): TGTGCCAGCAGTCTTCAGACAGGGCATGAAGCTTTCTTT. Its translation: CASSLQTGHEAFF.

This clonotype was recorded at least ten times. This rearrangement joins TRBV20-1 to TRBJ2-2; 7 bases align to TRBD1. The CDR3 contains 14 residues. Germline values: CDR1 DFQATT, CDR2 SNEGSKA (reference sequence). The junction had 6 bases not matched to a gene; V was cut back by 5 bases and J by 3 bases. The CDR3 spells CSAGTGVDTGELFF. Here the CDR3 DNA reads TGCAGTGCTGGAACAGGGGTCGACACCGGGGAGCTGTTTTTT.

This clonotype is a singleton in its sample. A read error may account for a junction end that differs from germline. This sequence joins TRBV29-1 and TRBJ2-7; TRBD2 agrees at 11 bases. The CDR3 has 16 amino acids. The germline CDR1 and CDR2 sequences are SQVTM and ANQGSEA. Here the CDR3 DNA reads TGCAGCGTGGAGACTAGCGGGGACGAGTTCCCCTACGAGCAGCACTTC. This translates into CSVETSGDEFPYEQHF.

This clonotype was counted at least ten times. CDR3 in amino acids: CSVESSGGTADTQYF. DNA for the CDR3: TGCAGCGTTGAGTCTAGCGGGGGGACAGCAGATACGCAGTATTTT. V and J are TRBV29-1 and TRBJ2-3; the match to TRBD2 covers 11 bases. Losses at the gene ends were 3 bases for V and 4 bases for J; bases not matched to a gene: 6. Germline V gene lookup returns CDR1 SQVTM and CDR2 ANQGSEA. CDR3 length: 15 residues.

The chain couples TRBV5-6 to TRBJ2-3; D possibly corresponds to TRBD2 (6 bases). V dropped 0 bases and J dropped 10 bases, with 12 bases sitting between them. The CDR3 runs 13 residues. Germline V gives CDR1 SGHDT, CDR2 YYEEEE. The CDR3 sequence: CASSLAEGTSQYF. CDR3 coding DNA: TGTGCCAGCAGCTTGGCTGAGGGGACTTCGCAGTATTTT.

The rearrangement links TRBV15 to TRBJ2-7; 7 positions agree with TRBD1. CDR1 LNHNV and CDR2 YYDKDF come from the germline V gene (reference sequence). Trimming removed 0 bases from V and 4 bases from J; junction bases left unmatched: 3. This CDR3 is 14 amino acids long. CDR3 coding DNA: TGTGCCACCAGCAGAGATTCCAGGGGGTACGAGCAGTACTTC. It specifies CATSRDSRGYEQYF.

This clonotype was picked up a small number of times. The chain recombines TRBV7-8 with TRBJ2-2, with D perhaps matching TRBD1 or TRBD2 (5 bases each). This CDR3 is built from 13 residues. The V end lost 3 bases, the J end lost 6 bases, and 8 bases lay between the germline ends. CDR1 and CDR2 (germline): SGHVS, FQNEAQ. The CDR3, as DNA: TGTGCCAGCAGCTTGGGGGTCGCCGGGGAGCTGTTTTTT. Residues: CASSLGVAGELFF. Full variable domain (missing parts from reference TRBV7-8 and TRBJ2-2): GAGVSQSPRYKVAKRGQDVALRCDPISGHVSLFWYQQALGQGPEFLTYFQNEAQLDKSGLPSDRFFAERPEGSVSTLKIQRTQQEDSAVYLCASSLGVAGELFFGEGSRLTVL.

This clonotype came up many times. The rearrangement joins TRBV4-3 to TRBJ2-1; 8 bases are shared with TRBD2. The CDR3 sequence is 17 residues long. The V segment lost 1 base and the J segment 6 bases; nucleotides outside the gene matches: 11. Germline lookup yields CDR1 LGHNA and CDR2 YSLEER. The CDR3 DNA follows: TGCGCCAGCAGCCAAGTGCGAGCGGGAGACGTTGGCAATGAGCAGTTCTTC. Its protein product is CASSQVRAGDVGNEQFF.